The sequence of this T cell receptor beta chain was determined in a study of blood T cells in healthy people across ages. A J-beta primer mix and a sample-barcoded 5' primer were used in a second PCR of about 7 to 11 cycles. TCRdb re-called the 5' RACE reads through MiXCR, storing one row per CDR3 protein. The sample holds 1.5 million to 2 million distinct CDR3 sequences, about 30% seen once. The V end lost 4 bases, the J end lost 0 bases, and 16 bases lay between the germline ends. The CDR3 spans 16 residues. The rearrangement joins TRBV12-3 or TRBV12-4 to TRBJ2-7; D uncertain. This sequence originates from a woman younger than 45 in good health. Sequenced input: blood. CDR3 residues: CASSSFGRLGSYEQYF. As DNA, the CDR3 is TGTGCCAGCAGTTCATTCGGCAGGTTGGGCTCCTACGAGCAGTACTTC.